This TCR beta chain derives from a study of regulatory T cells in long-lasting Graves disease (dated by TCRdb to about 2021). Study-level background: Antithyroid drugs had been taken for less than 3 months by newly diagnosed Graves' disease patients. This study used TCR sequencing and RNA sequencing of peripheral blood to compare persistent Graves' disease patients against newly diagnosed Graves' disease patients. The study was registered as a clinical trial and conducted in China. A total of roughly 33 samples were covered by TCR sequencing, comprising some 13 persistent and some 20 newly diagnosed Graves' disease patients. Beyond this particular receptor, the publication reports: The authors noted that the small sample size was a limitation that may lower accuracy. Only the TCR beta chain was sequenced and analyzed. Persistent Graves' disease patients showed lower TCR Shannon entropy and fewer highly expanded clones than newly diagnosed patients, suggesting clonal expansion. Only peripheral blood was studied, because thyroid tissue, the primary lesion, was inaccessible. Persistent disease showed preferential use of TRBV28, TRBJ1-2 and TRBJ2-5, whereas newly diagnosed disease favored TRBV20-1 and TRBJ2-1. Patients with persistent disease shared more public clonotypes (approximately 2,500) than newly diagnosed patients did (around 1,000).

The library was generated by multiplex PCR. Sequencing was performed on an Illumina HiSeq 4000. To build TCR beta libraries, CDR3 regions were amplified by Arm-PCR using iRepertoire HTBI primers. Gel purification was performed on PCR products prior to sequencing. Concerning the study's data processing: A total of roughly 58 TRBV and 14 TRBJ segments were identified across samples and were used for gene usage analysis of CDR3 amino acid clonotypes. COPE and FqMerger were used to merge filtered high-quality paired reads into contigs. BLAST was used to align contigs to IMGT TRBV, TRBD and TRBJ reference genes, with CDR3 defined following IMGT. Highly expanded clones were defined as clonotypes with a frequency above 0.1%. Shannon entropy served as the measure of repertoire diversity, while the Gini coefficient captured V-J evenness. Public clonotypes were defined as clonotypes shared by more than one individual. Starting from the raw public reads, TCRdb applied fastp trimming at Q25, assembled clones with MiXCR and retained in-frame beta chains. Every CDR3 protein is listed once, alongside the most common genes and DNA of its rows. These V and J calls derive from TCRdb rather than the authors' analysis. The sample table holds roughly 520,000 distinct CDR3 sequences, of which about 11% were seen once. The ten largest make up over 7% of the sample.

The sample's time point, from its label and the paper: newly diagnosed GD, antithyroid drugs for less than 3 months. RNA was extracted from PBMCs in TRIzol for both TCR sequencing and RNA sequencing. The diagnosis of Graves' disease followed American Thyroid Association guidelines. Patients were recruited from an endocrinology department in Xi'an, China. Each patient gave approximately 10 milliliters of peripheral blood, collected in an EDTA anticoagulant tube. Ficoll Paque Plus density gradient separation was used to isolate PBMCs, and no further T cell sorting was performed. An Agilent 2100 Bioanalyzer and agarose gel were used to assess RNA quality, and a NanoDrop 2000 was used to measure RNA concentration. In this sample, this clonotype turned up many times. There is no known antigen for this receptor. No per-base quality is available; no much larger clone lies one base away. From the cysteine up to the phenylalanine, the CDR3 has a length of 13 residues. Only the CDR3 portion is preserved as DNA: 39 bases, with reading frame beginning at the first base. In the germline V gene, CDR1 corresponds to SNHLY and CDR2 to FYNNEI. The V end loses 5 bases and the J end loses 11 bases, and a stretch of 15 bases separates them.

Separately, the same data were catalogued under a study of T cells in Graves' hyperthyroidism and ophthalmopathy. As noted in the second study: Stable Graves' hyperthyroidism was defined as the absence of progression to ophthalmopathy over 18 months of follow-up. The hyperthyroidism patients were between 18 and 65 years old and newly diagnosed, with a disease duration of less than 2 months. Exclusion was applied to patients with uncontrolled infections, other autoimmune diseases, pregnancy or lactation. Diagnoses were established on the basis of clinical symptoms, serum thyroxine and TRAb, thyroid ultrasound, and orbital computed tomography. The first round of RT-PCR for the TCR CDR3 was performed with the HTBI primer set and the Qiagen OneStep RT-PCR kit. Most expanded thyroid clonotypes (frequency above 0.001) were also detected in blood, suggesting blood repertoires may reflect thyroid immune responses. Ophthalmopathy was separated from stable hyperthyroidism by a 13 V-J signature model, with around 90% sensitivity and 81% to 83% specificity obtained in cross-validation and 80%/75% obtained in testing. In validation, progression to ophthalmopathy was predicted by the model with approximately 67% sensitivity and around 75% specificity, a median of approximately 6.5 months before onset. To identify TCR V-J signatures that set the groups apart, the researchers used a discovery cohort of approximately 98 patients, made up of roughly 45 with Graves' ophthalmopathy and around 58 with stable Graves' hyperthyroidism. Prospective prediction of ophthalmopathy was tested in an independent validation cohort consisting of some 19 hyperthyroidism patients and approximately 16 patients who later progressed to ophthalmopathy. The roughly 100 discovery patients were randomly split 7:3 into training and test sets. In six Graves' hyperthyroidism patients, the study also compared T-cell repertoires from thyroid tissue with T-cell repertoires from blood. After sampling, hyperthyroidism patients received methimazole starting at 30 mg daily, and ophthalmopathy patients received high-dose intravenous methylprednisolone. Libraries were constructed in a second round of multiplex PCR, after which size selection and purification were performed. Paired-end sequencing of the libraries was performed with 100 bp reads on an Illumina HiSeq2000. SOAPnuke was used to process the raw data, throwing out any read that contained adapters or uncalled bases, had a mean Phred below 15, or lacked an exact constant-primer or identifier match. COPE v1.2.5 was used to merge the high-quality paired reads, and each unique nucleotide sequence was defined as a clonotype. MiTCR v1.1 was used to align the clonotypes against IMGT TRBV, TRBD and TRBJ reference segments. Only V-J combinations with frequency above 0.0001, covering about 99% of repertoires, were analysed. A TCS score was defined as the ratio between F50 (clonal expansion) and ExV (chaos), using BLOSUM62-based TCRdist between CDR3 peptides within each V-J. Welch's t-statistics and random forest reduced around 520 V-J features to about 13, which were used in a naive Bayes classifier (R e1071). No statistical method was used to set the sample size in advance, and investigators knew the group allocation. The paper reports TCR Vbeta CDR3 sequencing of fewer than 150 peripheral blood samples: 40 to 45 ophthalmopathy, around 80 hyperthyroidism and approximately 17 progressor patients.

The rearranged segments are TRBV2 and TRBJ1-4; a weak D assignment points to TRBD1 (6 bases agree). The receptor was derived from a woman aged 25 to 39 with Graves disease. Donor details come from another sample of the same person, matched by shared clones. Specimen: peripheral blood mononuclear cells (PBMCs), collected at new diagnosis, from a patient treated with antithyroid drugs. At the DNA level, the sequence is TGTGCCAGCAGTCTTTGGGGGCCTACTAAACTGTTTTTT. Translated, it gives CASSLWGPTKLFF.